These 6 T cell receptor beta chains were sequenced from one sample in a study of metastatic and nonmetastatic thyroid tumors. Prior to thyroid surgery, none of the patients had received any treatment. TCRdb redid the clone calls on the PCR reads using MiXCR. The repertoire holds 35,000 to 45,000 clones, with around an eighth as singletons. Material for sequencing was blood. These receptors were obtained from a male donor with papillary thyroid cancer or a benign thyroid nodule (not recorded which). Some clones in this sample may be carry-over from other donors' samples.

This clone is termed medium-sized. The chain couples TRBV6-1 to TRBJ2-7, with D tentatively TRBD1 (5 bases). The CDR3 is 14 amino acids. Germline CDR1 is MNHNS and CDR2 is SASEGT. Trimming shortened V by 7 bases and J by 4 bases, and 17 bases separated the two germline ends. This chain's CDR3 is CASTYDSASYEQYF. The CDR3, as DNA: TGTGCCAGCACTTACGACAGCGCTAGTTACGAGCAGTACTTC.

This clone showed up many times. This chain uses TRBV28 with TRBJ2-6; no reliable D call. V lost 6 bases to trimming and J lost 0 bases, with 15 bases between them. The CDR3 consists of 17 residues. CDR1 and CDR2 from the germline V gene are MDHEN and SYDVKM. CDR3 nucleotide sequence: TGTGCCAGCAGGCTCCGAACACCCTTCTCTGGGGCCAACGTCCTGACTTTC. Residues: CASRLRTPFSGANVLTF. Full variable domain (rest looked up from reference TRBV28 and TRBJ2-6): DVKVTQSSRYLVKRTGEKVFLECVQDMDHENMFWYRQDPGLGLRLIYFSYDVKMKEKGDIPEGYSVSREKKERFSLILESASTNQTSMYLCASRLRTPFSGANVLTFGAGSRLTVL.

In its sample, this clone ranks as medium-sized. The chain combines TRBV6-1 with TRBJ2-7; possibly TRBD2 for D (5 bases). Trimming removed 6 bases at V and 5 bases at J, with 11 bases between. The CDR3 contains 12 residues. CDR1 and CDR2 from the germline V gene are MNHNS and SASEGT. The CDR3 protein is CASRIGLNEQYF. In nucleotides, the CDR3 is TGTGCCAGCAGGATCGGACTTAACGAGCAGTACTTC.

By its share, this clone is medium-sized. The chain couples TRBV6-1 to TRBJ2-7; D is perhaps TRBD1 (5 bases). The CDR3 is 14 amino acids. Trimming shortened V by 2 bases and J by 2 bases, and 10 bases separated the two germline ends. Germline CDR1 MNHNS, CDR2 SASEGT. CDR3 in amino acids: CASSESRVAYEQYF. The DNA for the CDR3 is TGTGCCAGCAGTGAATCCAGGGTAGCCTACGAGCAGTACTTC.

This clone has at least ten counts. The chain joins TRBV19 to TRBJ2-7; D could derive from TRBD1 or TRBD2 (5 bases each). V gave up 3 bases and J gave up 0 bases, with 9 bases separating them. Germline V lookup: CDR1 LNHDA, CDR2 SQIVND (reference sequence). This CDR3 contains 14 residues. The CDR3 here is CASSITGTSYEQYF. CDR3 DNA: TGTGCCAGTAGTATTACGGGGACCTCCTACGAGCAGTACTTC. The full variable domain, its missing parts supplied by reference TRBV19 and TRBJ2-7, is DGGITQSPKYLFRKEGQNVTLSCEQNLNHDAMYWYRQDPGQGLRLIYYSQIVNDFQKGDIAEGYSVSREKKESFPLTVTSAQKNPTAFYLCASSITGTSYEQYFGPGTRLTVT.

This clone was seen ten or more times. The chain's CDR3 is CASSFRQMDGYTF. The DNA of the CDR3 is TGCGCCAGCAGCTTTCGACAGATGGATGGCTACACCTTC. This chain joins TRBV5-1 and TRBJ1-2; D might be TRBD1 (5 bases). The CDR3 contains 13 residues. V dropped 2 bases and J dropped 6 bases, with 11 bases sitting between them. The germline V gene has CDR1 SGHRS and CDR2 YFSETQ.